A selection of T cell receptor beta chains follows, all from one sample in a study of molecular identifiers for immune sequencing clone quantification. TCRdb called the PCR reads again in MiXCR, with one record for every CDR3 protein. The sample lists 460,000 or so distinct CDR3 sequences, about a fifth occurring once. The material sequenced was naive CD8+ T cells from blood, with Jurkat cell RNA spiked in. These receptors came from a human donor in good health. Some libraries in this study had Jurkat cell RNA spiked in. Each CDR3 is given with its conserved first and last residue. D genes are given only for firm matches. Clone size is stated in some rows and not others, as once, few, many or a class when expanded.

d_call j_call v_call clone_size cdr3_aa cdr3_nt
- TRBJ1-3 TRBV20-1 - CSAREQVNSGNTIYF TGCAGTGCTAGAGAACAGGTCAACTCTGGAAACACCATATATTTT
TRBD2 TRBJ2-7 TRBV30 few CAWSVGLVSYEQYF TGTGCCTGGAGTGTAGGACTAGTCTCCTACGAGCAGTACTTC
- TRBJ2-3 TRBV9 many CASSGPRRGPYRVTDTQYF TGTGCCAGCAGCGGCCCTCGGAGGGGCCCTTACCGTGTCACAGATACGCAGTATTTT
- TRBJ1-6 TRBV2 few CASSLGFSDSPLHF TGTGCCAGCAGCTTAGGTTTTTCAGATTCACCCCTCCACTTT
- TRBJ1-5 TRBV15 few CATSREIDNQPQHF TGTGCCACCAGCAGAGAAATTGATAATCAGCCCCAGCATTTT
TRBD2 TRBJ2-7 TRBV5-6 few CASSLPERGPYEQYF TGTGCCAGCAGCTTGCCTGAGCGGGGACCCTACGAGCAGTACTTC
TRBD1 TRBJ1-5 TRBV20-1 - CSASFTGVRVDQPQHF TGCAGTGCTAGCTTCACAGGGGTTCGAGTCGATCAGCCCCAGCATTTT
- TRBJ2-7 TRBV5-1 many CASSLAGGILSYEQYF TGCGCCAGCAGCTTGGCCGGGGGTATTCTCTCCTACGAGCAGTACTTC
- TRBJ1-1 TRBV25-1 few CASSALGFGTEAFF TGTGCCAGCAGTGCCTTGGGGTTTGGCACTGAAGCTTTCTTT
- TRBJ2-3 TRBV20-1 few CSARLDGTDTQYF TGCAGTGCTAGGCTGGACGGGACGGATACGCAGTATTTT
- TRBJ2-5 TRBV20-1 - CSARSAADGTQYF TGCAGTGCTAGATCCGCCGCGGACGGGACCCAGTACTTC
TRBD2 TRBJ2-2 TRBV5-1 many CASSYVTSQNTGELFF TGCGCCAGCAGCTACGTGACTAGCCAGAACACCGGGGAGCTGTTTTTT
- TRBJ1-5 TRBV28 many CASSRGLRGNHQPQHF TGTGCCAGCAGCCGGGGCCTCCGCGGAAACCATCAGCCCCAGCATTTT
- TRBJ1-1 TRBV13 few CASSLPDLNTEAFF TGTGCCAGCAGCCTCCCGGACCTGAACACTGAAGCTTTCTTT
- TRBJ1-2 TRBV29-1 many CSVQDGYYGYTF TGCAGCGTTCAGGACGGATACTATGGCTACACCTTC
- TRBJ2-1 TRBV27 few CASSLYLAKEQFF TGTGCCAGCAGTTTATACCTAGCTAAGGAGCAGTTCTTC
TRBD2 TRBJ2-7 TRBV7-9 many CASSLGLAGDHSYEQYF TGTGCCAGCAGCTTAGGACTAGCGGGAGACCACTCCTACGAGCAGTACTTC
- TRBJ2-6 TRBV28 - CASSSPGITGANVLTF TGTGCCAGCAGCAGCCCAGGGATCACTGGGGCCAACGTCCTGACTTTC
TRBD1 TRBJ2-7 TRBV9 few CASSGPGQGFYEQYF TGTGCCAGCAGCGGACCGGGACAGGGGTTCTACGAGCAGTACTTC
TRBD1 TRBJ1-5 TRBV9 few CASSSWGDSQPQHF TGTGCCAGCAGCAGTTGGGGGGACAGTCAGCCCCAGCATTTT
TRBD2 TRBJ2-3 TRBV2 many CASSERLAGDTQYF TGTGCCAGCAGTGAACGACTAGCGGGGGATACGCAGTATTTT
- TRBJ2-5 TRBV7-9 many CASSLINQETQYF TGTGCCAGCAGCTTAATCAACCAAGAGACCCAGTACTTC
TRBD1 TRBJ2-5 TRBV4-3 few CASSQEATGLQETQYF TGCGCCAGCAGCCAAGAAGCGACAGGGCTCCAAGAGACCCAGTACTTC
- TRBJ2-2 TRBV30 - CAWSGVNTGELFF TGTGCCTGGAGCGGGGTGAACACCGGGGAGCTGTTTTTT
- TRBJ1-1 TRBV29-1 many CSAETEMNTEAFF TGCAGCGCCGAAACGGAGATGAACACTGAAGCTTTCTTT
- TRBJ2-5 TRBV28 - CASSTRGNQETQYF TGTGCCAGCAGTACCCGGGGGAATCAAGAGACCCAGTACTTC
- TRBJ2-7 TRBV4-1 many CASSQEQGWYEQYF TGCGCCAGCAGCCAGGAACAGGGATGGTACGAGCAGTACTTC
TRBD1 TRBJ1-2 TRBV13 - CASSPFGQATNHGYTF TGTGCCAGCAGCCCGTTTGGACAGGCTACTAACCATGGCTACACCTTC
TRBD2 TRBJ2-3 TRBV11-2 - CANSSAPSGTWADTQYF TGTGCCAACAGCTCCGCTCCTAGCGGGACGTGGGCAGATACGCAGTATTTT
- TRBJ2-7 TRBV5-5 few CASSYRAIAGAYEQYF TGTGCCAGCAGCTATCGGGCGATAGCAGGGGCCTACGAGCAGTACTTC
- TRBJ2-7 TRBV19 few CASSAEPGHPYEQYF TGTGCCAGTAGCGCAGAGCCGGGGCACCCTTACGAGCAGTACTTC
- TRBJ2-7 TRBV20-1 many CSAREPRLEHEQYF TGCAGTGCTAGAGAACCGCGGTTAGAGCACGAGCAGTACTTC
- TRBJ2-7 TRBV27 few CASRLGGPSYEQYF TGTGCCAGCAGACTTGGGGGACCGTCCTACGAGCAGTACTTC
- TRBJ1-1 TRBV5-6 many CASSSPIPDSKNTEAFF TGTGCCAGCAGCTCCCCTATCCCCGACAGCAAGAACACTGAAGCTTTCTTT
- TRBJ2-7 TRBV19 few CASSSTTGSYEQYF TGTGCCAGTAGTTCAACGACAGGATCCTACGAGCAGTACTTC
- TRBJ2-7 TRBV20-1 few CSARPPPREPSYEQYF TGCAGTGCTAGGCCTCCCCCGAGGGAGCCCTCCTACGAGCAGTACTTC
TRBD2 TRBJ2-3 TRBV7-2 many CASSSSGGALDTQYF TGTGCCAGCAGCTCTAGCGGGGGGGCCTTAGATACGCAGTATTTT
- TRBJ1-5 TRBV7-9 - CASSAGTVWQPQHF TGTGCCAGCAGCGCCGGGACGGTATGGCAGCCCCAGCATTTT
- TRBJ2-7 TRBV11-2 many CASSHYRALSYEQYF TGTGCCAGCAGCCACTACAGGGCCCTCTCCTACGAGCAGTACTTC
- TRBJ2-3 TRBV27 few CASSFLGSTSTDTQYF TGTGCCAGCAGTTTCCTCGGGAGTACTAGCACAGATACGCAGTATTTT
- TRBJ1-1 TRBV12-3/TRBV12-4 few CASSFIVDLTEAFF TGTGCCAGCAGTTTTATAGTTGATCTCACTGAAGCTTTCTTT
- TRBJ1-2 TRBV20-1 - CSARGLGADYGYTF TGCAGTGCTCGGGGCCTAGGGGCGGACTATGGCTACACCTTC
- TRBJ1-4 TRBV15 few CAISSPIGRGVGEKLFF TGTGCCATCAGTTCCCCAATTGGCAGGGGAGTCGGTGAAAAACTGTTTTTT
TRBD2 TRBJ2-5 TRBV20-1 few CSARSGLAGGLPQETQYF TGCAGTGCTAGATCGGGACTAGCGGGGGGGCTACCACAAGAGACCCAGTACTTC
TRBD2 TRBJ2-4 TRBV3-1 few CASSQTRPSGRARNIQYF TGTGCCAGCAGCCAAACCCGCCCTAGCGGGAGGGCGAGAAACATTCAGTACTTC
- TRBJ2-7 TRBV5-5 - CASSLRDTIIYEQYF TGTGCCAGCAGCCTCCGGGACACCATAATCTACGAGCAGTACTTC
- TRBJ2-7 TRBV29-1 many CSVVRPRSDEQYF TGCAGCGTTGTTCGCCCCCGGAGTGACGAGCAGTACTTC
TRBD2 TRBJ2-1 TRBV20-1 - CSATHGRGYNEQFF TGCAGTGCCACACACGGGAGGGGGTACAATGAGCAGTTCTTC
- TRBJ1-2 TRBV12-3/TRBV12-4 - CASSLFGVGVNYGYTF TGTGCCAGCAGTTTATTCGGGGTTGGAGTCAACTATGGCTACACCTTC
- TRBJ2-7 TRBV7-9 many CASSYSFGDEQYF TGTGCCAGCAGCTACTCGTTCGGGGACGAGCAGTACTTC
- TRBJ1-5 TRBV20-1 - CNARDLWGASLNQPQHF TGCAATGCTAGAGATCTTTGGGGGGCCAGTCTGAATCAGCCCCAGCATTTT
- TRBJ2-7 TRBV9 - CASSVGDGPYEQYF TGTGCCAGCAGCGTAGGGGACGGCCCCTACGAGCAGTACTTC
- TRBJ2-3 TRBV25-1 many CASSVGFTDTQYF TGTGCCAGCAGTGTGGGCTTCACAGATACGCAGTATTTT